The rows below give T cell receptor beta chains drawn from one sample of a study of blood T cell repertoires in COVID-19. Sequencing was performed with immunoSEQ multiplex PCR; in TCRdb, only in-frame clones are kept and a portion is missing. The table has around 47,000 clones, roughly 70% seen once; the top ten hold around 6.5%. The sample taken for sequencing was peripheral blood. These receptors all stem from an elderly man with acute or convalescent COVID-19. CDR3s include the opening cysteine and the closing phenylalanine or tryptophan. The D gene is left open where the match is weak. Clone sizes are given selectively: once, few, many, or a class where the clone is expanded.

v_gene,abundance,j_gene,d_gene,CDR3nt,CDR3aa
TRBV7-2,-,TRBJ1-6,-,TGTGCCAGCAGCTCCTCCAGGAGGAATTCACCCCTCCACTTT,CASSSSRRNSPLHF
TRBV5-8,-,TRBJ1-3,-,TGTGCCAGCAGCCTACCACCTGAACACACCATATATTTT,CASSLPPEHTIYF
TRBV29-1,-,TRBJ1-6,TRBD1,TGCAACCTTCCGGACAGGCGTAATTCACCCCTCCACTTT,CNLPDRRNSPLHF
TRBV7-9,few,TRBJ1-2,-,TGTGCCAGCAGCTCCCCGGCGGCAGGCTACACCTTC,CASSSPAAGYTF
TRBV5-4,-,TRBJ1-2,TRBD1,TGTGCCAGCAGCTTGGATAGCAGGGGGCATGGCTACACCTTC,CASSLDSRGHGYTF
TRBV6-5,-,TRBJ2-1,TRBD2,TGTGCGACGCAGCGGGAGATGGCCAATGAGCAGTTCTTC,CATQREMANEQFF
TRBV20-1,-,TRBJ1-1,-,TGCAGTGCTAGTGGGGGAACAGGGATAGGCACTGAAGCTTTCTTT,CSASGGTGIGTEAFF
TRBV10-3,few,TRBJ2-1,TRBD2,TGTGCCATCAGCGGGCAGCGGGAGGGCCTGAATGAGCAGTTCTTC,CAISGQREGLNEQFF
TRBV3-1/TRBV3-2,few,TRBJ1-2,-,TGTGCCAGCAGCCAAGAGGGAGTAAATGGCTACACCTTC,CASSQEGVNGYTF
TRBV9,once,TRBJ2-7,-,TGTGCCAGCAGCGGAGAGGGTTACGAGCAGTACTTC,CASSGEGYEQYF
TRBV4-3,-,TRBJ1-1,TRBD1,TGCGCCAGCAGCGACGGGACAGGGAGGTCTTTCTTT,CASSDGTGRSFF
TRBV7-9,-,TRBJ2-7,TRBD1,TGTGCCAGCAGCTCCGGGACAGGAGCTTACGAGCAGTACTTC,CASSSGTGAYEQYF
TRBV5-1,-,TRBJ1-4,TRBD1,TGCGCCAGCAGCAGCGGACAGGGCGGCGAAAAACTGTTTTTT,CASSSGQGGEKLFF
TRBV4-3,-,TRBJ2-2,-,TGCGCCAGCAGCCCAAGCGCCGCCGGGGAGCTGTTTTTT,CASSPSAAGELFF
TRBV2,-,TRBJ2-2,TRBD2,TGTGCCAGCAGTGAGGGCCCGCCCGGGACTAGCGGTTCCGGGGAGCTGTTTTTT,CASSEGPPGTSGSGELFF
TRBV5-4,-,TRBJ2-1,TRBD2,TGTGCCAGCAGCGCCCCCAGGAGCGGGGGGAACAATGAGCAGTTCTTC,CASSAPRSGGNNEQFF
TRBV4-3,-,TRBJ1-4,-,TGCGCCAGCAGCCAAGGGGTTCTGGCAGGGGAGGAAAAACTGTTTTTT,CASSQGVLAGEEKLFF
TRBV6-2/TRBV6-3,-,TRBJ2-5,-,TGTGCCAGCAGCATCCTACGACAAGAGACCCAGTACTTC,CASSILRQETQYF
TRBV6-5,-,TRBJ1-5,-,TGTGCCAGTATAGGGGATTTGGGCAATCAGCCCCAGCATTTT,CASIGDLGNQPQHF
TRBV19,few,TRBJ2-1,TRBD2,TGTGCCAGTAGTATGGGACTAGCGGGAGCTATTGAGCAGTTCTTC,CASSMGLAGAIEQFF
TRBV4-3,few,TRBJ1-6,-,TGCGCCAGCAGCCCCCACGGAGGGGAAGCCTATAATTCACCCCTCCACTTT,CASSPHGGEAYNSPLHF
TRBV5-1,-,TRBJ1-1,TRBD1,TGCGCCAGCAGCTCGACAGGGGGCGCCGGAAAAAACACTGAAGCTTTCTTT,CASSSTGGAGKNTEAFF
TRBV28,-,TRBJ1-1,-,TGTGCCAGCAGTTTAGGCCGGGATTTAACTGAAGCTTTCTTT,CASSLGRDLTEAFF
TRBV5-1,-,TRBJ2-2,-,TGCGCCAGCAGCTTGGGGGGCCTGTCGTCCGGGGAGCTGTTTTTT,CASSLGGLSSGELFF